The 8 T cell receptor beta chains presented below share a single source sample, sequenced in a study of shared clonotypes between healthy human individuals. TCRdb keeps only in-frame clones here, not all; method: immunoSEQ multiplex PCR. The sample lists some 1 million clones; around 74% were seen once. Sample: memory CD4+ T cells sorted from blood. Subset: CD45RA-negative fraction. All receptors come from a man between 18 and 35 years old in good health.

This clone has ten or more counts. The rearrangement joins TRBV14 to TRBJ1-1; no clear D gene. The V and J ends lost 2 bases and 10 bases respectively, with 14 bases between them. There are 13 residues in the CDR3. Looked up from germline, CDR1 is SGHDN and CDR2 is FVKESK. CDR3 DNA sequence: TGTGCCAGCAGCCAAACCATGGGGTTGGTAGCTTTCTTT. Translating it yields CASSQTMGLVAFF.

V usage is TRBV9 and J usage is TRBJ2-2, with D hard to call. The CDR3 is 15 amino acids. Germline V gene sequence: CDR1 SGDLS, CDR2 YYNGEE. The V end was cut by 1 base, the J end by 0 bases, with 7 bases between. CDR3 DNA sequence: TGTGCCAGCAGCGTATATGGGGCGAACACCGGGGAGCTGTTTTTT. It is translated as CASSVYGANTGELFF.

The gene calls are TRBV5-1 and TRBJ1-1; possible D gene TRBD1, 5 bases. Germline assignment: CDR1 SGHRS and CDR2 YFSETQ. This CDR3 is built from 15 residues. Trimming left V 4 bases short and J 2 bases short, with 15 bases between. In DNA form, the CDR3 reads TGCGCCAGCAGCCCGGGACCGCTTATAAACACTGAAGCTTTCTTT. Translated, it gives CASSPGPLINTEAFF.

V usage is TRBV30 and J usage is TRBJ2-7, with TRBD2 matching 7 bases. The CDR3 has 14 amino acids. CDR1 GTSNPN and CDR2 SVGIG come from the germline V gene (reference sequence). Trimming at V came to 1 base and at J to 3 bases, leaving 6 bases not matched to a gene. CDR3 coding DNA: TGTGCCTGGAGTGGGGGGAGGGACTTCTACGAGCAGTACTTC. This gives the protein CAWSGGRDFYEQYF.

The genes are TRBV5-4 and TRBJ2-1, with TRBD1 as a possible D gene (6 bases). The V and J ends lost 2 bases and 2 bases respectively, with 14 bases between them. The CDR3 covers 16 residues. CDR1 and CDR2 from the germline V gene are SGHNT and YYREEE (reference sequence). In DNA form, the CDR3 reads TGTGCCAGCAGCTTTGGATCGACAGGCACCTACAATGAGCAGTTCTTC. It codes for CASSFGSTGTYNEQFF.

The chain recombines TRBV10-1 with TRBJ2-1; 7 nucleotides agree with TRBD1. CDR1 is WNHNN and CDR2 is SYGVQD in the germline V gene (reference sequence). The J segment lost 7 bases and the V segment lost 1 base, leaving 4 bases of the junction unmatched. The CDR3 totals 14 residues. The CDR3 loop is CASSEFAGGNEQFF. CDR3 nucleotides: TGCGCCAGCAGTGAGTTTGCAGGGGGAAATGAGCAGTTCTTC.

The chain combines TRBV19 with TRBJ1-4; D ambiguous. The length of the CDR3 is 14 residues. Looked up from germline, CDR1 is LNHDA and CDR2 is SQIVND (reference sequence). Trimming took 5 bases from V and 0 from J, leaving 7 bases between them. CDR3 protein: CASSLVATNEKLFF. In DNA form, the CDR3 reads TGTGCCAGTAGTCTCGTGGCAACTAATGAAAAACTGTTTTTT.

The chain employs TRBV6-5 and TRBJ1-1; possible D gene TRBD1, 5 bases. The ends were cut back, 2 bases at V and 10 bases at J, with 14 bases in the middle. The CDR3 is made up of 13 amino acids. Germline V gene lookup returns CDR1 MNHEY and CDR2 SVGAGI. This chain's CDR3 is CASSYPGGWRAFF. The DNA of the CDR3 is TGTGCCAGCAGTTACCCCGGGGGGTGGCGAGCTTTCTTT.